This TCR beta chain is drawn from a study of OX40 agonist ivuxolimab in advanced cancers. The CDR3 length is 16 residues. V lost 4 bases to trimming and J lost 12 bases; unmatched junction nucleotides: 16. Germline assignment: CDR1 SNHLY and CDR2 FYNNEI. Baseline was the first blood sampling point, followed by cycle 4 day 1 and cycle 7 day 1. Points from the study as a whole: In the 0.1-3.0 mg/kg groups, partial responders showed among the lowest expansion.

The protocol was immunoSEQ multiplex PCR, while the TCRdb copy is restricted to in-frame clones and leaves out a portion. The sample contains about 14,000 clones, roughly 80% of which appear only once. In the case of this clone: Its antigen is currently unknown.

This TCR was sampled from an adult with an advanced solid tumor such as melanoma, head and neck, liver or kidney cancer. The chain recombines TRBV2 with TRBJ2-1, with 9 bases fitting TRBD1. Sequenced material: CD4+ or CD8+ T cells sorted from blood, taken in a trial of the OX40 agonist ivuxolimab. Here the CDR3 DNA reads TGTGCCAGCAGTGGAGTTAGGGACAGGGTACCTTCCGGGCAGTTCTTC. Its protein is CASSGVRDRVPSGQFF.